Listed here are 20 T cell receptor beta chains from one sample, sequenced in a study of blood T cell repertoires in COVID-19. Only in-frame clones appear in the TCRdb table, and some are missing; sequencing was by immunoSEQ multiplex PCR. The table includes 250,000 to 350,000 clones, about 93% detected once. The sequenced material came from peripheral blood. These receptors all come from a woman in her twenties or thirties with COVID-19, enrolled during active disease.

Turning to this clone: The junction shows a germline mismatch at one end, possibly a read error. The chain couples TRBV18 to TRBJ2-1, with D possibly being TRBD2 (5 bases). This CDR3 comprises 14 residues. Germline lookup yields CDR1 KGHSH and CDR2 LQKENI. CDR3 protein: CASSPEGSHNEQFF. For the CDR3, the DNA is TGTGCCAGCTCACCAGAGGGCTCCCACAATGAGCAGTTCTTC.

The chain has TRBV19 and TRBJ2-1; TRBD2 might be the D (6 bases). CDR1 and CDR2 (germline): LNHDA, SQIVND (reference sequence). The CDR3 sequence is 15 residues long. Trimming removed 8 bases at V and 9 bases at J, with 23 bases between. Here the CDR3 DNA reads TGTGCCAGTTCCCCCAGCGCGGGGACCATTGCTGAGCAGTTCTTC. Its translation is CASSPSAGTIAEQFF.

This clone appeared once. The chain has TRBV9 and TRBJ1-3; D is perhaps TRBD1 (6 bases). The CDR3 covers 15 residues. In germline, CDR1 is SGDLS, CDR2 YYNGEE. Trimming removed 6 bases from V and 4 bases from J, with 17 bases in between. DNA for the CDR3: TGTGCCAGCACTACAGGGTCTCATTCAGGAAACACCATATATTTT. Its protein is CASTTGSHSGNTIYF.

CDR3 in DNA: TGCGCCAGCAGCCAAGATGCTAGCGGGAGTACAGATACGCAGTATTTT. This encodes CASSQDASGSTDTQYF. The chain employs TRBV4-1 and TRBJ2-3; 10 positions agree with TRBD2. Germline CDR1 is MGHRA and CDR2 is YSYEKL. The CDR3 loop spans 16 amino acids. Losses at the gene ends were 0 bases for V and 3 bases for J; bases not matched to a gene: 3.

This rearrangement joins TRBV19 to TRBJ1-1; 9 bases are a match to TRBD1. The CDR3 covers 14 residues. Per germline, CDR1 LNHDA and CDR2 SQIVND (reference sequence). Trimming removed 6 bases from V and 5 bases from J; junction bases left unmatched: 7. The CDR3 reads CASSGQGMRTEAFF. In DNA form, the CDR3 reads TGTGCCAGTAGCGGACAGGGGATGAGGACTGAAGCTTTCTTT.

In its sample, this clone was seen once. The V gene is TRBV27, the J gene TRBJ2-7; 7 bases are a match to TRBD1. Germline V gene sequence: CDR1 MNHEY, CDR2 SMNVEV (reference sequence). V was clipped by 8 bases and J by 2 bases; unmatched bases: 6. The CDR3 is 13 amino acids. The CDR3 nucleotides are TGTGCCAGCTCGGGGACAGCTACCTACGAGCAGTACTTC. Its translation: CASSGTATYEQYF.

The chain joins TRBV6-2 or TRBV6-3 to TRBJ2-2, with D tentatively TRBD2 (6 bases). Looked up from germline, CDR1 is MNHEY and CDR2 is SVGEGT. The V gene lost 2 bases and the J gene lost 4 bases, with 11 bases spanning the gap. The CDR3 contains 15 residues. The DNA for the CDR3 is TGTGCCAGCAGTTACGGGATAGCGGTCACCGGGGAGCTGTTTTTT. Its translation is CASSYGIAVTGELFF.

The chain recombines TRBV7-2 with TRBJ2-4, with D possibly being TRBD2 (6 bases). Germline loops: CDR1 SGHTA, CDR2 FQGNSA. V was shortened by 5 bases and J by 8 bases, with 22 bases between the two germline ends. This CDR3 region has 16 residues. The CDR3 region is CASSPAVGGGGYIQYF. CDR3 nucleotide sequence: TGTGCCAGCAGCCCGGCCGTGGGCGGAGGAGGGTACATTCAGTACTTC.

As DNA, the CDR3 is TGTGCCAGCAGTGACAGCTCCTACGAGCAGTACTTC. Encoded protein: CASSDSSYEQYF. The chain has TRBV2 and TRBJ2-7, with no clear D. Germline-derived CDR1 and CDR2 are SNHLY and FYNNEI. The V and J ends lost 3 bases and 0 bases respectively, with 3 bases between them. The CDR3 covers 12 residues.

This chain links TRBV6-4 with TRBJ1-6; no firm D call. In germline, CDR1 is MRHNA, CDR2 SNTAGT. The CDR3 contains 13 residues. The V end lost 3 bases, the J end lost 8 bases, and 8 bases lay between the germline ends. DNA of the CDR3: TGTGCCAGCAGTGAAGGCCTAGATTCACCCCTCCACTTT. Translating it yields CASSEGLDSPLHF.

The chain joins TRBV28 to TRBJ1-5; D is unclear. The CDR3 runs to 15 residues. With 3 bases removed from V and 2 bases from J, the gap between germline ends came to 11 bases. Germline-derived CDR1 and CDR2 are MDHEN and SYDVKM. The CDR3 DNA follows: TGTGCCAGCAGTTTTCCAGGCAGAGGCAATCAGCCCCAGCATTTT. Encoded protein: CASSFPGRGNQPQHF.

V gene TRBV28 combines with J gene TRBJ1-4, with D perhaps TRBD1 (6 bases). V was shortened by 3 bases and J by 4 bases, with 9 bases between the two germline ends. The CDR3 covers 14 residues. The germline gives CDR1 MDHEN, CDR2 SYDVKM. DNA for the CDR3: TGTGCCAGCAGTTTGTTGGACAGTAATGAAAAACTGTTTTTT. Translating it yields CASSLLDSNEKLFF. The entire variable domain, with the rest obtained from reference TRBV28 and TRBJ1-4, is as follows: DVKVTQSSRYLVKRTGEKVFLECVQDMDHENMFWYRQDPGLGLRLIYFSYDVKMKEKGDIPEGYSVSREKKERFSLILESASTNQTSMYLCASSLLDSNEKLFFGSGTQLSVL.

Here the CDR3 reads CASSFPVGSGSSGEQFF. Written as DNA, the CDR3 is TGTGCCAGCAGCTTCCCTGTGGGTAGCGGGAGTTCCGGTGAGCAGTTCTTC. The genes are TRBV7-9 and TRBJ2-1, with 9 bases that match TRBD2. CDR1 is SEHNR, CDR2 FQNEAQ, per germline (reference sequence). This CDR3 is 17 amino acids long. V lost 3 bases and J lost 9; bases outside the gene matches: 15. The whole variable domain, remainder taken from reference TRBV7-9 and TRBJ2-1, is DTGVSQNPRHKITKRGQNVTFRCDPISEHNRLYWYRQTLGQGPEFLTYFQNEAQLEKSRLLSDRFSAERPKGSFSTLEIQRTEQGDSAMYLCASSFPVGSGSSGEQFFGPGTRLTVL.

This clone was observed a single time. The CDR3: CASSFGNSPLHF. CDR3 coding DNA: TGTGCCAGCAGTTTCGGTAATTCACCCCTCCACTTT. The V and J genes are TRBV12-3 or TRBV12-4 and TRBJ1-6, with D unresolved. CDR3 length equals 12 residues. V was shortened by 3 bases and J by 6 bases, with 3 bases between the two germline ends.

This chain uses TRBV30 with TRBJ1-2; the D gene is possibly TRBD1 (5 bases). Trimming left V 2 bases short and J 5 bases short, with 15 bases between. The CDR3 totals 14 residues. Germline V gene lookup returns CDR1 GTSNPN and CDR2 SVGIG (reference sequence). The CDR3, as DNA: TGTGCCTGGAGTTCAGACAGCCTGCGGTATGGCTACACCTTC. Its translation: CAWSSDSLRYGYTF.

V usage is TRBV7-9 and J usage is TRBJ2-1, with D possibly matching TRBD2 (6 bases). Trimming pared 2 bases from V and 10 bases from J, leaving 18 bases between. The CDR3 totals 15 residues. Germline assignment: CDR1 SEHNR and CDR2 FQNEAQ (reference sequence). For the CDR3, the DNA is TGTGCCAGCAGCTTAACGGAGGGCCGGGAGTGGGAGCAGTTCTTC. As protein: CASSLTEGREWEQFF.

The count of this clone is one. The gene calls are TRBV9 and TRBJ2-5; 9 bases are shared with TRBD1. This CDR3 comprises 16 residues. Germline V gene lookup returns CDR1 SGDLS and CDR2 YYNGEE. Losses at the gene ends were 3 bases for V and 1 base for J; bases not matched to a gene: 7. CDR3 sequence reads: CASSATGGVGQETQYF. Here the CDR3 DNA reads TGTGCCAGCAGCGCAACAGGGGGCGTGGGCCAAGAGACCCAGTACTTC.

CDR3 in amino acids: CAISDGLGGPENQPQHF. The CDR3 coding sequence is TGTGCCATCAGTGACGGGTTGGGGGGGCCCGAAAATCAGCCCCAGCATTTT. The gene calls are TRBV10-3 and TRBJ1-5, with D possibly being TRBD1 (6 bases). CDR1 ENHRY and CDR2 SYGVKD come from the germline V gene. V dropped 3 bases and J dropped 4 bases, with 19 bases sitting between them. This CDR3 is 17 amino acids long.

The gene calls are TRBV3-1 (or the pseudogene TRBV3-2) and TRBJ2-5, with D perhaps matching TRBD1 (6 bases). Trimming took off 1 base at V and 6 bases at J, with 18 bases between the two ends. Germline values: CDR1 LGHDT, CDR2 YNNKEL (reference sequence). The CDR3 spans 16 residues. CDR3 loop: CASSQVSGQLVQTQYF. DNA for the CDR3: TGTGCCAGCAGCCAAGTATCCGGACAGTTAGTACAGACCCAGTACTTC.

The chain combines TRBV30 with TRBJ1-1, with TRBD1 matching 7 bases. The germline CDR1 and CDR2 sequences are GTSNPN and SVGIG (reference sequence). J gave up 4 bases and V 3 bases, and 8 bases lay outside the gene matches. CDR3 length equals 14 residues. CDR3 sequence reads: CAWSFGQGGTEAFF. The CDR3 DNA reads TGTGCCTGGAGCTTCGGGCAGGGGGGCACTGAAGCTTTCTTT.